These T cell receptor beta chains were read from a single sample in a study of cytomegalovirus exposure and HLA in healthy donors. Repertoires were generated with immunoSEQ multiplex PCR, while TCRdb's copy carries only in-frame clones and drops some. This table has 110,000 to 150,000 clones, roughly 70% appearing once. Material for sequencing was PBMCs. All receptors derive from a woman aged 60-70 years in good health and CMV-seropositive. Each CDR3 is given with its conserved first and last residue. Each record gives: clone size, D gene, J gene, V gene, CDR3 DNA, CDR3 protein. D genes are given only for firm matches. The size entry is marked missing in some rows and otherwise reads once, few, many or a size class.

abundance: .
d_gene: TRBD1
j_gene: TRBJ1-1
v_gene: TRBV28
CDR3nt: TGTGCCAGCAGTTCCCTGACAGGGATCATGAACACTGAAGCTTTCTTT
CDR3aa: CASSSLTGIMNTEAFF

abundance: .
d_gene: TRBD1
j_gene: TRBJ2-7
v_gene: TRBV5-1
CDR3nt: TGCGCCAGCAGCTTGGCTTCGCCTAGACAGGGGGAGTACGAGCAGTACTTC
CDR3aa: CASSLASPRQGEYEQYF

abundance: .
d_gene: .
j_gene: TRBJ1-2
v_gene: TRBV28
CDR3nt: TGTGCCAGCAGTGGAGGGGTAGACTATGGCTACACCTTC
CDR3aa: CASSGGVDYGYTF

abundance: .
d_gene: TRBD1
j_gene: TRBJ2-7
v_gene: TRBV13
CDR3nt: TGTGCCAGCAGCCCGTCCCGGGACAGGGTCTACGAGCAGTACTTC
CDR3aa: CASSPSRDRVYEQYF

abundance: .
d_gene: TRBD2
j_gene: TRBJ2-1
v_gene: TRBV7-7
CDR3nt: TGTGCCAGCAGTCAGCGGGAGGAGGACTACAATGAGCAGTTCTTC
CDR3aa: CASSQREEDYNEQFF

abundance: .
d_gene: .
j_gene: TRBJ1-5
v_gene: TRBV18
CDR3nt: TGTGCCAGCTCACCCTCAGGGTTAAATCAGCCCCAGCATTTT
CDR3aa: CASSPSGLNQPQHF

abundance: .
d_gene: TRBD2
j_gene: TRBJ2-5
v_gene: TRBV5-1
CDR3nt: TGCGCCAGCAGCTTGGATGCCGTAGCGGGAGGGCAAGAGACCCAGTACTTC
CDR3aa: CASSLDAVAGGQETQYF

abundance: few
d_gene: TRBD2
j_gene: TRBJ2-1
v_gene: TRBV5-1
CDR3nt: TGCGCCAGCAGCCTGCCCGGGACTAGCGGGGGCAATGAGCAGTTCTTC
CDR3aa: CASSLPGTSGGNEQFF

abundance: .
d_gene: .
j_gene: TRBJ2-7
v_gene: TRBV28
CDR3nt: TGTGCCAGCAGTCTAGCTCGCGAGCAGTACTTC
CDR3aa: CASSLAREQYF

abundance: .
d_gene: .
j_gene: TRBJ1-1
v_gene: TRBV4-1
CDR3nt: TGCGCCAGCAGCCAAGATCGCGGAACTGAAGCTTTCTTT
CDR3aa: CASSQDRGTEAFF

abundance: .
d_gene: TRBD2
j_gene: TRBJ2-1
v_gene: TRBV7-2
CDR3nt: TGTGCCAGCAGCTTAACCAGCGGGAGCCACAATGAGCAGTTCTTC
CDR3aa: CASSLTSGSHNEQFF

abundance: .
d_gene: .
j_gene: TRBJ1-2
v_gene: TRBV19
CDR3nt: TGTGCCAGTAGTATAAACGGGAGGGGGAAGAATGGCTACACCTTC
CDR3aa: CASSINGRGKNGYTF

abundance: .
d_gene: TRBD1
j_gene: TRBJ2-3
v_gene: TRBV30
CDR3nt: TGTGCCTGGAGAACCGGGACAGGCGGTTTGACGCAGTATTTT
CDR3aa: CAWRTGTGGLTQYF